This T cell receptor beta chain was obtained from a study of breast tumors, draining lymph nodes, adjacent tissues (dated by TCRdb to the mid-2010s). About the investigation overall: In breast cancer patients, the study compared the TCR beta repertoires of tumor, adjacent nontumor tissue and axillary lymph nodes. The study aimed to assess the relationships and possible T-cell exchange between tumor, surrounding tissue and draining lymph node repertoires in human breast cancer.

The germline V gene supplies CDR1 SGDLS and CDR2 YYNGEE. Counted from cysteine to phenylalanine, this CDR3 has 15 amino acids. CDR3 DNA only is kept here, 45 bases in frame from base 1. At the junction V is shortened by 4 bases and J by 8 bases, with 18 bases in between. Reads for this sample came from an Illumina HiSeq 2000. Multiplex PCR amplification was used to generate the TCR beta chain libraries. The amplified TCR beta chain products were analyzed by high-throughput sequencing. TCRdb's own reprocessing of the public reads used fastp at Q25 and MiXCR and kept productive beta chains. Rows merge per CDR3 protein into single entries with the most common DNA and genes. The sample table contains about 230,000 distinct CDR3 sequences; only one count was recorded for about 30% of them. 1.4% of the sample comes from the top ten. Lymph node samples were obtained from the axillary draining lymph nodes of breast cancer patients.

A single count supports this clonotype. Its binding antigen is unknown. Base quality data are lacking; no much larger clone is found one base away. A single read constitutes weak evidence. What the work shows at the level of the full study, not this receptor alone: Tumor and nontumor tissue repertoires were found to be significantly more similar in luminal-like than in basal-like breast cancer. Tumors showed preferential V and J gene usage, and their T-cell repertoire diversity fell below that of lymph nodes yet above that of nontumor tissue. A scenario in which most tumor T cells derive from the lymph node and then expand within tumor tissue was judged to be consistent with the data. The conclusion that tumor T cells originate in lymph nodes was presented as consistent with a hypothesis rather than as directly demonstrated.

This sequence was found in a female donor with breast cancer. Some clones in this sample may be carry-over from other donors' samples. The sequencing sample was made of axillary lymph node tissue. The chain is made from TRBV9 and TRBJ1-4; TRBD1 could be the D gene, as 5 bases match. Here the CDR3 is given as CASSLRDCRLEKLFF. The DNA is TGTGCCAGCAGCTTGAGGGACTGTCGGCTCGAAAAACTGTTTTTT.